This TCR beta chain is drawn from a study of blood T cell repertoires in COVID-19. The method was immunoSEQ multiplex PCR; TCRdb's version includes in-frame clones alone and lacks a portion of them. The table lists 55,000 to 75,000 clones, over 75% of them singletons, with 3.5% to 4.5% in the top ten. Germline CDR1 reads MGHRA; CDR2 reads YSYEKL. The CDR3 spans 16 residues. V gave up 4 bases and J gave up 1 base, with 16 bases separating them. The clonotype was recovered from a man aged 50 to 59 with active COVID-19. The rearrangement joins TRBV4-1 to TRBJ1-2; D possibly corresponds to TRBD1 (5 bases). The sample comprised peripheral blood. The chain's CDR3 is CASSPKIGQGNYGYTF. CDR3 in DNA: TGCGCCAGCAGCCCCAAGATCGGCCAGGGTAACTATGGCTACACCTTC.